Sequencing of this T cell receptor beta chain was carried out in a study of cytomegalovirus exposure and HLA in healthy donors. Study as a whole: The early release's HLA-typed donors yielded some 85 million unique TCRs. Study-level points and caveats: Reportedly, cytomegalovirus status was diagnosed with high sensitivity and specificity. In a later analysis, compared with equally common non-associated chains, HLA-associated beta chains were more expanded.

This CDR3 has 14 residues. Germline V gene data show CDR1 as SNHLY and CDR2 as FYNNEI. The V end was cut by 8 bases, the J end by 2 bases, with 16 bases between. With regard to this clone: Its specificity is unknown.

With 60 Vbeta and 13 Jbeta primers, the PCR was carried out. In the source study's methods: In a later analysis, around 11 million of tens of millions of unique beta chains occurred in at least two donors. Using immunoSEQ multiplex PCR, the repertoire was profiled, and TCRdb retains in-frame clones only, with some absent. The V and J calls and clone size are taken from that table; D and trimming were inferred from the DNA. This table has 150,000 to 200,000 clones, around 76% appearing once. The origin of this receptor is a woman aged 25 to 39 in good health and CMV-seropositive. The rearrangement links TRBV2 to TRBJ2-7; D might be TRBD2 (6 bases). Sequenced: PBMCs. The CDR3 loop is CASAPGRTTYEQYF. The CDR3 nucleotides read TGTGCCAGCGCGCCGGGACGGACTACCTACGAGCAGTACTTC. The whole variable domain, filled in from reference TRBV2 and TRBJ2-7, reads EPEVTQTPSHQVTQMGQEVILRCVPISNHLYFYWYRQILGQKVEFLVSFYNNEISEKSEIFDDQFSVERPDGSNFTLKIRSTKLEDSAMYFCASAPGRTTYEQYFGPGTRLTVT.